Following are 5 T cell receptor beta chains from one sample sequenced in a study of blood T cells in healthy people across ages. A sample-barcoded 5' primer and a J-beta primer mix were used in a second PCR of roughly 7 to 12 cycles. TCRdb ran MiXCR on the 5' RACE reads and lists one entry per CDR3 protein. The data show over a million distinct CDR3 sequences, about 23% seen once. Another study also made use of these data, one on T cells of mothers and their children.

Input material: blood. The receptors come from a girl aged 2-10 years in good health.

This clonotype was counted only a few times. CDR3 residues: CSARDPIADTQYF. The CDR3 nucleotides read TGCAGTGCTAGAGATCCCATAGCAGATACGCAGTATTTT. The V and J genes are TRBV20-1 and TRBJ2-3; no reliable D call. There are 13 residues in the CDR3. Trimming left V 0 bases short and J 4 bases short, with 8 bases between. Germline V gene sequence: CDR1 DFQATT, CDR2 SNEGSKA (reference sequence).

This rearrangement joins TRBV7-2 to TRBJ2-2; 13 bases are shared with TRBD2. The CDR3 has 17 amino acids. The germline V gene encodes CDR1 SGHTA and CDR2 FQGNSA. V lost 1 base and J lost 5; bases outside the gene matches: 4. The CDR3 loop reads CASSLGTSGSSTGELFF. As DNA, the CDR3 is TGTGCCAGCAGCTTAGGGACTAGCGGGAGTAGTACCGGGGAGCTGTTTTTT.

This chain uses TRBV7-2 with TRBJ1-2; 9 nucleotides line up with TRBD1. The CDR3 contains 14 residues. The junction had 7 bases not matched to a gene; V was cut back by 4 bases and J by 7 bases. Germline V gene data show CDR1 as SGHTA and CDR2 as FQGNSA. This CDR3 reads CASSSGTGYFGYTF. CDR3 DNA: TGTGCCAGCAGCTCCGGGACAGGGTATTTTGGCTACACCTTC.

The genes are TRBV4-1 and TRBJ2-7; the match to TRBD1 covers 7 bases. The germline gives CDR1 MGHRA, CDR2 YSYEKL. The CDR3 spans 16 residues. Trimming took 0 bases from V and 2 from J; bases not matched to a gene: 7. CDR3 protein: CASSQEAGGYTYEQYF. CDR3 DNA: TGCGCCAGCAGCCAAGAGGCAGGGGGTTACACCTACGAGCAGTACTTC.

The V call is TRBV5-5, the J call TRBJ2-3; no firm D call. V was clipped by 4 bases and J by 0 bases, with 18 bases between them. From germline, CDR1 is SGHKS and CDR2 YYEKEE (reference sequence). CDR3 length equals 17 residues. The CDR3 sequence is CASSQWVKKPSTDTQYF. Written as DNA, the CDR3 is TGTGCCAGCAGCCAATGGGTGAAGAAGCCTAGCACAGATACGCAGTATTTT.